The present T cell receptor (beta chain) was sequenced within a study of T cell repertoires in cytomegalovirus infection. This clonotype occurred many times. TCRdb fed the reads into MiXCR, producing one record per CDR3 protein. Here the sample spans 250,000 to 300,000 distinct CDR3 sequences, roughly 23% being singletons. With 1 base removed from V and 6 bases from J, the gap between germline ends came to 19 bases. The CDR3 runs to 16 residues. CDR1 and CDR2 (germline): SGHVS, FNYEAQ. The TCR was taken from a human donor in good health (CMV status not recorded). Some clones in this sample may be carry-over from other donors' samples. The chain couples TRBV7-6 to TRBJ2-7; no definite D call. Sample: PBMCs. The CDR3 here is CASSLVSGPIPLEQYF. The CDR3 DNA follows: TGTGCCAGCAGCTTAGTCTCCGGGCCTATCCCCCTCGAGCAGTACTTC.